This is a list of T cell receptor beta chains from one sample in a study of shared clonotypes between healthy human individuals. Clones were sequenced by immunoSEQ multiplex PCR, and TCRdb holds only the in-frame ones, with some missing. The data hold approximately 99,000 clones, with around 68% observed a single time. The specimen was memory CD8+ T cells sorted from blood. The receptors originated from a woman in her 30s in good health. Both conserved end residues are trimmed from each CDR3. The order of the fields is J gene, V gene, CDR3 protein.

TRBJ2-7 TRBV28 ASSPPYYAWGYEQY
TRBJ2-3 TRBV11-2 ASSQSIAGSTDTQY
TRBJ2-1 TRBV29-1 SVEGGRTSSSYNEQF
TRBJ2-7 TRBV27 ASATVIRTYEQY
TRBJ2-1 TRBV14 ASSRFPSGSSYNEQF
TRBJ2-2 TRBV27 ASSPLGLAITGELF
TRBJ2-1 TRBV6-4 ASSAGLVENEQF
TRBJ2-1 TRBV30 AWSVGLAGKNEQF
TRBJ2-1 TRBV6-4 ASKGQGAGDEQF
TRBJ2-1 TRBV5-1 ASSLEASGSSYNEQF
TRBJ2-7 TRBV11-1 ASSYQRDSYEQY
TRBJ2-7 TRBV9 ASSEESGDTYEQY
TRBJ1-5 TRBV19 ASSSLLTGVGIIQPQH
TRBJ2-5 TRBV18 ASSPGVQETQY
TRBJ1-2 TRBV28 ASSPGQGAARGYT
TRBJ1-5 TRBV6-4 ASSKGSQPQH
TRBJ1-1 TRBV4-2 ASSQDEEVGEAF
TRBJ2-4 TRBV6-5 ASSNGPLNIQY